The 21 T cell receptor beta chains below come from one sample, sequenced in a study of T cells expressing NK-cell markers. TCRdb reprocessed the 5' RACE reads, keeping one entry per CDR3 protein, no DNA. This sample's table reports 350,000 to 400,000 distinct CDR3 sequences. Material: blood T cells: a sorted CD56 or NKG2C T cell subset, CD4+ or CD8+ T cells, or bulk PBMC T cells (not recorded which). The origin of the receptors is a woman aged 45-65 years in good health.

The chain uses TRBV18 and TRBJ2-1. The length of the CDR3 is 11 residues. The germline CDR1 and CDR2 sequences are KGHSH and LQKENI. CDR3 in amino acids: CASSPEHEQFF.

CDR3 in amino acids: CASSPRGTSYEQYF. The gene calls are TRBV4-1 and TRBJ2-7; TCRdb outputs TRBD1, but without DNA this stays unchecked. From germline, CDR1 is MGHRA and CDR2 YSYEKL. The CDR3 consists of 14 residues.

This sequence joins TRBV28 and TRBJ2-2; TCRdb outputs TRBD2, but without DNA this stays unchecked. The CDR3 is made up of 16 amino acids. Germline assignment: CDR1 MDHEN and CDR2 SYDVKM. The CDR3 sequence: CASSLRELRLTGELFF.

The CDR3 sequence: CASSPRGGSGSTGSYNEQFF. This chain links TRBV7-2 with TRBJ2-1; TCRdb indicates TRBD2, and absent DNA this call remains unverified. CDR1 and CDR2 from the germline V gene are SGHTA and FQGNSA. The CDR3 runs 20 residues.

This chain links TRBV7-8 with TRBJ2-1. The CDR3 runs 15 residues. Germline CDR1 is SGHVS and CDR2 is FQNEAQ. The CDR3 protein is CASSRAGANYNEQFF.

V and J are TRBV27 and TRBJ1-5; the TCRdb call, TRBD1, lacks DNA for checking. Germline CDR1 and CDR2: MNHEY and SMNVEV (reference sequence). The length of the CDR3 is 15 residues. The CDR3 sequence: CASSAQQGPNQPQHF.

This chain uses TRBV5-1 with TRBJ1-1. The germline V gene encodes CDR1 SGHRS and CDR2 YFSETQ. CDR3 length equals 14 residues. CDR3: CASSPTVSQTEAFF.

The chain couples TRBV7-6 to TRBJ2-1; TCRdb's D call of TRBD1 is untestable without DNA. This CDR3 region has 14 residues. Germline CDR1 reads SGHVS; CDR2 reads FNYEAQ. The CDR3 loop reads CASSRPGGHNEQFF. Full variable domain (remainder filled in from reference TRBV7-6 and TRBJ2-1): GAGVSQSPRYKVTKRGQDVALRCDPISGHVSLYWYRQALGQGPEFLTYFNYEAQQDKSGLPNDRFSAERPEGSISTLTIQRTEQRDSAMYRCASSRPGGHNEQFFGPGTRLTVL.

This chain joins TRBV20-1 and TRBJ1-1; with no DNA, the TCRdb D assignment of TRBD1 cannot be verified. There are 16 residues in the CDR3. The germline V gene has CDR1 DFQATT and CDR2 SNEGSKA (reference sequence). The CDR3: CSARVTGQFMNTEAFF.

CDR3 in amino acids: CASSTTSPGTYNEQFF. The V gene is TRBV19, the J gene TRBJ2-1; TCRdb designates TRBD2, a call that cannot be tested without DNA. The CDR3 loop spans 16 amino acids. Germline CDR1 LNHDA, CDR2 SQIVND (reference sequence).

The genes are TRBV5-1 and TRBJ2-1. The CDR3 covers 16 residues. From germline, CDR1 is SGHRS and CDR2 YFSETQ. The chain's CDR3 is CASSLQTALAYNEQFF.

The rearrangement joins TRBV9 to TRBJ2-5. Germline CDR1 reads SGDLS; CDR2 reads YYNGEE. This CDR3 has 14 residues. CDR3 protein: CASSGVGTKETQYF. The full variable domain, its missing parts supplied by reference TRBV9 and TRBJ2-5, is DSGVTQTPKHLITATGQRVTLRCSPRSGDLSVYWYQQSLDQGLQFLIQYYNGEERAKGNILERFSAQQFPDLHSELNLSSLELGDSALYFCASSGVGTKETQYFGPGTRLLVL.

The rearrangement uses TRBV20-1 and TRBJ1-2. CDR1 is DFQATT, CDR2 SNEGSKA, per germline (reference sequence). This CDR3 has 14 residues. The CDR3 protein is CSARDVDGPRGYTF.

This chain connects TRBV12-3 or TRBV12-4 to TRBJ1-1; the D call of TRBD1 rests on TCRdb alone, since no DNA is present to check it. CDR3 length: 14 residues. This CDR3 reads CASSLKAGQAEAFF.

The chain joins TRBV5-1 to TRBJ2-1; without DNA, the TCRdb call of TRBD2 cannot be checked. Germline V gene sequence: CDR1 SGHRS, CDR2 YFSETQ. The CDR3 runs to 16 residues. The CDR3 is CASSLMGLASYNEQFF.

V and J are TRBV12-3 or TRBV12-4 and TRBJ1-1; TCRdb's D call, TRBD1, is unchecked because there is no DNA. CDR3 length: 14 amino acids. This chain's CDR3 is CATTGPWANTEAFF.

The chain's CDR3 is CASSRSGRPNTGELFF. The chain employs TRBV7-9 and TRBJ2-2. Germline-derived CDR1 and CDR2 are SEHNR and FQNEAQ (reference sequence). The CDR3 contains 16 residues. Variable domain in full (rest from reference TRBV7-9 and TRBJ2-2): DTGVSQNPRHKITKRGQNVTFRCDPISEHNRLYWYRQTLGQGPEFLTYFQNEAQLEKSRLLSDRFSAERPKGSFSTLEIQRTEQGDSAMYLCASSRSGRPNTGELFFGEGSRLTVL.

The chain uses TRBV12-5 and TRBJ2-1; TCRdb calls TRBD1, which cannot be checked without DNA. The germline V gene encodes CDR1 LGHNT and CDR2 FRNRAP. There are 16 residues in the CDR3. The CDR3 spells CASVPGRTNSYNEQFF.

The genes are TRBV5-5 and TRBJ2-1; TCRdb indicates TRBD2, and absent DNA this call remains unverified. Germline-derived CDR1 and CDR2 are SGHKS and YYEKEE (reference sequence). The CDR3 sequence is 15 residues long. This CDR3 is CASSLEVAEYNEQFF.

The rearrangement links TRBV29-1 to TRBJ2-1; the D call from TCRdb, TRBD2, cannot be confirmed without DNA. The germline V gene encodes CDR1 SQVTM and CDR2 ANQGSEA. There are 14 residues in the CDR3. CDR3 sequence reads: CSVFVAGGGNEQFF.

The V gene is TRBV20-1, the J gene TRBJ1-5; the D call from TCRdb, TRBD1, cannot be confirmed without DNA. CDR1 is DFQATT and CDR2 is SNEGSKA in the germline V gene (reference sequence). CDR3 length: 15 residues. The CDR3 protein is CSATPGQGVNQPQHF.